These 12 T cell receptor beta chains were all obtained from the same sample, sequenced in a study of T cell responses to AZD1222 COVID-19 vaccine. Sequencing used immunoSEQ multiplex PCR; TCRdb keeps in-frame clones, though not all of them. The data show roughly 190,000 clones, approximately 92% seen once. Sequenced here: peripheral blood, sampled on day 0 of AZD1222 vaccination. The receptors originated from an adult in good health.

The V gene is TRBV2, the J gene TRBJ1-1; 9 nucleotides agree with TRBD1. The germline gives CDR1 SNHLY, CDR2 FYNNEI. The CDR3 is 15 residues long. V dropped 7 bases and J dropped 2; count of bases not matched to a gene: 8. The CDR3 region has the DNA TGTGCCAGCATTTCGGACAGGGGCGTAAACACTGAAGCTTTCTTT. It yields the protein CASISDRGVNTEAFF.

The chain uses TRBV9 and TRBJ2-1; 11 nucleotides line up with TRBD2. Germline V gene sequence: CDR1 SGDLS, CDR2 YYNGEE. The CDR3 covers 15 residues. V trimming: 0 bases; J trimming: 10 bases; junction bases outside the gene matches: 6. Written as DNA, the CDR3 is TGTGCCAGCAGCGTAGATCTAGCGGGGGGAAGGGAGCAGTTCTTC. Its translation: CASSVDLAGGREQFF. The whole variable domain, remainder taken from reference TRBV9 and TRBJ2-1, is DSGVTQTPKHLITATGQRVTLRCSPRSGDLSVYWYQQSLDQGLQFLIQYYNGEERAKGNILERFSAQQFPDLHSELNLSSLELGDSALYFCASSVDLAGGREQFFGPGTRLTVL.

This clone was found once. CDR3 region: CASSQTSGGYEQFF. In nucleotides, the CDR3 is TGTGCCAGCAGCCAGACTAGCGGGGGTTATGAGCAGTTCTTC. The V gene is TRBV5-4, the J gene TRBJ2-1; 12 bases line up with TRBD2. This CDR3 contains 14 residues. The J segment lost 8 bases and the V segment lost 4 bases, leaving 4 bases of the junction unmatched. CDR1 SGHNT and CDR2 YYREEE come from the germline V gene (reference sequence). Filled out from reference TRBV5-4 and TRBJ2-1, the complete variable domain reads ETGVTQSPTHLIKTRGQQVTLRCSSQSGHNTVSWYQQALGQGPQFIFQYYREEENGRGNFPPRFSGLQFPNYSSELNVNALELDDSALYLCASSQTSGGYEQFFGPGTRLTVL.

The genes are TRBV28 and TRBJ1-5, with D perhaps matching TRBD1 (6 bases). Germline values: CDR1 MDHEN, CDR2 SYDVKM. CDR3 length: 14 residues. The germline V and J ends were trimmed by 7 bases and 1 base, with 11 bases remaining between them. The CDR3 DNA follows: TGTGCCAGCATACAAGGGGGAAGCAATCAGCCCCAGCATTTT. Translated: CASIQGGSNQPQHF.

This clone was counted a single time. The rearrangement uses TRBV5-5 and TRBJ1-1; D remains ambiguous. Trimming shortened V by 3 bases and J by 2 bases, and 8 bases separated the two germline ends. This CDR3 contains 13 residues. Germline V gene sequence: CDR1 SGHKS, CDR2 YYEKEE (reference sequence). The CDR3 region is CASSYQSNTEAFF. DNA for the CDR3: TGTGCCAGCAGCTATCAAAGCAACACTGAAGCTTTCTTT.

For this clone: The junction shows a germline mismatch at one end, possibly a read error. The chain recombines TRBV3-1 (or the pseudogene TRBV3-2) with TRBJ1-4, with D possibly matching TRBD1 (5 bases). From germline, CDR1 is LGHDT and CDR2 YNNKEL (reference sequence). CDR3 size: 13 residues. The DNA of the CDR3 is TGTGCCAGCAGCCAAGAAAGAGGGCAGGGCCAGACATTT. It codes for CASSQERGQGQTF.

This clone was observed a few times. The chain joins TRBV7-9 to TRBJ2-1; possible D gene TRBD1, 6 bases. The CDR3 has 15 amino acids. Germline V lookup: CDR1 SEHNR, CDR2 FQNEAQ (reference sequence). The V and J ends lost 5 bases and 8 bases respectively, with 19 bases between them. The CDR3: CASSPDSTPGHEQFF. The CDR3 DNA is TGTGCCAGCAGCCCGGACAGCACCCCGGGCCATGAGCAGTTCTTC.

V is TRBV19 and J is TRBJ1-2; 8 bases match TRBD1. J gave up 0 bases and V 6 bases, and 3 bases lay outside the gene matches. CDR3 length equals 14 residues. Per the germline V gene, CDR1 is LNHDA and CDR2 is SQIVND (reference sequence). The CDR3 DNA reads TGTGCCAGTAGGGACAGGGTCTCTAACTATGGCTACACCTTC. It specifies CASRDRVSNYGYTF.

CDR3 sequence: CASTVGSNTEAFF. CDR3 bases: TGTGCCAGCACAGTCGGGTCGAACACTGAAGCTTTCTTT. This sequence joins TRBV25-1 and TRBJ1-1; the D is unclear. This CDR3 contains 13 residues. V dropped 7 bases and J dropped 1 base, with 10 bases sitting between them. Germline V gene data show CDR1 as MGHDK and CDR2 as SYGVNS.

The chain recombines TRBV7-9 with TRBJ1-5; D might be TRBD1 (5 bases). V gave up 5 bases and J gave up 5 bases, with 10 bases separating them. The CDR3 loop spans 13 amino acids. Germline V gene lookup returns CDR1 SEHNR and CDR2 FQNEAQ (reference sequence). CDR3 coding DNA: TGTGCCAGCAGCCCGGGGGGGGATCAGCCCCAGCATTTT. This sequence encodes CASSPGGDQPQHF.

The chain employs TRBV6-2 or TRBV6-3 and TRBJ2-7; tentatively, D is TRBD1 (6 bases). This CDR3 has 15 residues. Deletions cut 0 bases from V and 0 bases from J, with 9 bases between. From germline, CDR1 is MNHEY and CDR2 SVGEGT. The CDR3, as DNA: TGTGCCAGCAGTTACTCTAGGACAGCCTCCTACGAGCAGTACTTC. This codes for CASSYSRTASYEQYF.

The DNA for the CDR3 is TGTGCCAGCAGCCAAGGGGGGGGAGGACCTGAAGCTTTCTTT. As protein: CASSQGGGGPEAFF. This chain joins TRBV3-1 (or the pseudogene TRBV3-2) and TRBJ1-1, with D perhaps matching TRBD1 (5 bases). This CDR3 contains 14 residues. Trimming removed 1 base at V and 6 bases at J, with 12 bases between. The V gene's germline CDR1 is LGHDT and CDR2 YNNKEL (reference sequence).